These T cell receptor beta chains were read from a single sample in a study of OX40 agonist ivuxolimab in advanced cancers. TCRdb's copy holds only in-frame clones and misses some; the assay was immunoSEQ multiplex PCR. The table shows some 100,000 clones, with roughly 84% occurring only once. Sequenced material: CD4+ or CD8+ T cells sorted from blood, taken in a trial of the OX40 agonist ivuxolimab. All receptors derive from an adult with an advanced solid tumor such as melanoma, head and neck, liver or kidney cancer. Both conserved end residues are part of each CDR3. D genes are given only for firm matches. Rows give clone size only sometimes, using once, few, many, or a class for an expanded clone.

j_call cdr3_length v_call clone_size d_call cdr3_aa cdr3_nt
TRBJ1-6 12 TRBV10-2 NA NA CASTSGNSPLHF TGCGCCAGCACCTCAGGGAATTCACCCCTCCACTTT
TRBJ2-3 15 TRBV10-3 NA TRBD2 CAISVGLDNTDTQYF TGTGCCATCAGTGTGGGACTAGACAACACAGATACGCAGTATTTT
TRBJ2-3 13 TRBV4-3 NA TRBD1 CASSPGGTTTQYF TGCGCCAGCAGCCCAGGGGGAACGACTACGCAGTATTTT
TRBJ2-7 15 TRBV6-4 NA NA CASSDSKVLSYEQYF TGTGCCAGCAGTGACTCCAAGGTTCTCTCCTACGAGCAGTACTTC
TRBJ2-1 13 TRBV6-6 NA NA CASSYGLYNEQFF TGTGCCAGCAGTTACGGACTATACAATGAGCAGTTCTTC
TRBJ1-1 14 TRBV7-3 NA NA CASSSDGAGTEAFF TGTGCCAGCAGTTCTGACGGGGCGGGAACTGAAGCTTTCTTT
TRBJ1-5 15 TRBV10-3 NA TRBD1 CAISDHRGSNQPQHF TGTGCCATCAGTGATCACAGGGGTAGCAATCAGCCCCAGCATTTT
TRBJ1-2 12 TRBV6-5 NA NA CATKIPDYGYTF TGTGCCACCAAAATCCCCGACTATGGCTACACCTTC
TRBJ2-2 16 TRBV4-2 NA NA CASSQEGGQNTGELFF TGTGCCAGCAGCCAAGAAGGCGGGCAAAACACCGGGGAGCTGTTTTTT
TRBJ2-7 15 TRBV6-5 NA NA CASSYSMVGAGEQYF TGTGCCAGCAGTTACTCGATGGTCGGGGCGGGCGAGCAGTACTTC
TRBJ2-1 16 TRBV19 NA NA CASSSTTGLQYNEQFF TGTGCCAGTAGTTCGACCACAGGGTTGCAGTACAATGAGCAGTTCTTC
TRBJ1-2 14 TRBV14 NA NA CASSQAIQGYGYTF TGTGCCAGCAGCCAAGCTATACAGGGCTATGGCTACACCTTC
TRBJ2-1 12 TRBV7-2 once NA CASSLARSEQFF TGTGCCAGCAGCTTAGCCAGATCTGAGCAGTTCTTC
TRBJ2-1 16 TRBV2 NA TRBD2 CASSERWGGDYNEQFF TGTGCCAGCAGTGAACGGTGGGGGGGGGATTACAATGAGCAGTTCTTC
TRBJ1-5 14 TRBV28 NA TRBD1 CASSFYRGDQPQHF TGTGCCAGCAGTTTCTACAGGGGTGACCAGCCCCAGCATTTT
TRBJ1-4 14 TRBV2 NA NA CASSEYAAPEKLFF TGTGCCAGCAGTGAATATGCAGCCCCTGAAAAACTGTTTTTT
TRBJ1-6 17 TRBV19 NA TRBD1 CASSPGDRLPYNSPLHF TGTGCCAGTAGTCCCGGGGACAGGCTGCCCTATAATTCACCCCTCCACTTT
TRBJ1-5 14 TRBV7-2 NA TRBD1 CASSPRRGNQPQHF TGTGCCAGCAGCCCCCGCAGGGGGAATCAGCCCCAGCATTTT
TRBJ1-1 13 TRBV10-3 NA TRBD1 CAIIWTGNTEAFF TGTGCCATCATATGGACAGGGAACACTGAAGCTTTCTTT
TRBJ1-5 18 TRBV5-6 NA NA CASSWGGRGSIGNQPQHF TGTGCCAGCAGCTGGGGGGGTCGAGGGAGTATTGGCAATCAGCCCCAGCATTTT
TRBJ1-1 13 TRBV19 NA NA CASSLNRNTEAFF TGTGCCAGTAGTCTCAATAGGAACACTGAAGCTTTCTTT
TRBJ1-4 18 TRBV4-1 NA NA CASSRGATGVATNEKLFF TGCGCCAGCAGCAGAGGGGCCACAGGTGTGGCAACTAATGAAAAACTGTTTTTT
TRBJ2-3 16 TRBV9 NA NA CASSVGRTDGTDTQYF TGTGCCAGCAGCGTAGGAAGGACAGATGGTACAGATACGCAGTATTTT
TRBJ2-3 11 TRBV12-5 NA NA CASGLEDTQYF TGTGCTAGTGGTTTGGAAGATACGCAGTATTTT
TRBJ1-5 15 TRBV18 NA NA CASSPPGTGNQPQHF TGTGCCAGCTCACCACCGGGGACCGGCAATCAGCCCCAGCATTTT
TRBJ1-1 13 TRBV7-3 NA NA CASSVQENTEAFF TGTGCCAGCAGCGTACAGGAGAACACTGAAGCTTTCTTT
TRBJ2-5 14 TRBV7-2 NA NA CASSLRGYGETQYF TGTGCCAGCAGCTTACGGGGGTATGGAGAGACCCAGTACTTC
TRBJ1-6 16 TRBV6-5 NA NA CASSYGYSQGLSPLHF TGTGCCAGCAGTTACGGTTACTCACAGGGATTATCACCCCTCCACTTT
TRBJ1-2 14 TRBV7-8 NA NA CASSFYGGTYGYTF TGTGCCAGCAGCTTTTACGGAGGTACCTATGGCTACACCTTC
TRBJ1-5 13 TRBV9 NA NA CASSADFNQPQHF TGTGCCAGCAGCGCCGATTTCAATCAGCCCCAGCATTTT
TRBJ2-1 16 TRBV7-2 NA NA CASSNPRGQVRNEQFF TGTGCCAGCAGCAACCCCCGGGGCCAGGTCCGCAATGAGCAGTTCTTC
TRBJ2-1 15 TRBV6-4 NA TRBD2 CASSAGLAERHEQFF TGTGCCAGCAGTGCAGGACTAGCCGAACGGCATGAGCAGTTCTTC
TRBJ1-2 14 TRBV19 NA NA CASSPTDDNYGYTF TGTGCCAGTAGTCCGACAGACGACAACTATGGCTACACCTTC
TRBJ2-5 18 TRBV7-8 few TRBD2 CASSLAQASGVIQETQYF TGTGCCAGCAGCTTAGCGCAGGCTAGCGGGGTGATCCAAGAGACCCAGTACTTC
TRBJ1-2 13 TRBV7-2 NA NA CASSLELGYGYTF TGTGCCAGCAGCTTAGAACTAGGGTATGGCTACACCTTC
TRBJ2-7 16 TRBV15 NA NA CATSRGRQESSYEQYF TGTGCCACCAGCAGAGGTCGCCAGGAGAGCTCCTACGAGCAGTACTTC
TRBJ2-3 15 TRBV4-1 NA TRBD2 CASSTPSGGTDTQYF TGCGCCAGCAGCACCCCCAGCGGGGGCACAGATACGCAGTATTTT
TRBJ2-2 14 TRBV14 NA TRBD1 CASSPRTGSGELFF TGTGCCAGCAGCCCCCGGACAGGTTCAGGGGAGCTGTTTTTT
TRBJ1-2 15 TRBV4-1 NA NA CASSQGYPGGWGYTF TGCGCCAGCAGCCAAGGGTACCCCGGAGGGTGGGGCTACACCTTC
TRBJ1-2 16 TRBV28 NA NA CASSSVNNDRSYGYTF TGTGCCAGCAGTTCCGTGAATAATGACAGGTCCTATGGCTACACCTTC
TRBJ2-7 13 TRBV19 NA NA CASSIKGGYEQYF TGTGCCAGTAGTATAAAGGGGGGCTACGAGCAGTACTTC
TRBJ2-7 16 TRBV5-1 NA TRBD1 CASSPGDREDIYEQYF TGCGCCAGCAGCCCGGGGGACAGGGAAGATATCTACGAGCAGTACTTC
TRBJ1-2 16 TRBV19 NA NA CASSIPLQGGNYGYTF TGTGCCAGTAGTATCCCCTTACAGGGAGGGAACTATGGCTACACCTTC
TRBJ2-7 16 TRBV7-8 NA NA CASSLDRETPSYEQYF TGTGCCAGCAGCTTAGACAGGGAAACCCCCTCCTACGAGCAGTACTTC
TRBJ2-2 16 TRBV7-3 once TRBD1 CASSAGTGVNTGELFF TGTGCCAGCAGCGCAGGGACAGGGGTGAACACCGGGGAGCTGTTTTTT
TRBJ1-4 13 TRBV7-2 NA NA CASSPQTEGKLFF TGTGCCAGCAGCCCCCAAACAGAGGGAAAACTGTTTTTT
TRBJ2-7 16 TRBV5-1 NA TRBD2 CASSLGFSGGVVEQYF TGCGCCAGCAGCTTGGGCTTTAGCGGGGGGGTAGTCGAGCAGTACTTC
TRBJ2-5 13 TRBV2 NA TRBD1 CASRVGQQETQYF TGTGCCAGCAGGGTGGGACAGCAAGAGACCCAGTACTTC
TRBJ1-3 14 TRBV28 NA TRBD1 CASQWTGDRNTIYF TGTGCCAGTCAATGGACAGGGGACAGAAACACCATATATTTT